This T cell receptor (beta chain) stems from a study of CD8+ T cells in alopecia areata (dated by TCRdb to the late 2010s). A note on the overall study: The treated patients took part in an open-label pilot trial in which moderate-to-severe alopecia areata was treated with oral tofacitinib at 5 to 10 mg twice daily. RNA was extracted with the PAXgene miRNA kit for fixed scalp, the miRNeasy kit for PBMCs, and the RNeasy kit for mouse skin. Amplification of TCRbeta CDR3 regions was done by immunoSEQ multiplex PCR using 35 Vbeta forward primers and 13 Jbeta reverse primers. Tofacitinib-treated patients had biopsies at baseline and at 4 and 24 weeks of treatment, with a later scalp biopsy in several patients. On the human side, TCRbeta sequencing was run on scalp tissue and on sorted CD4+ and CD8+ peripheral blood T cells from healthy controls and from alopecia areata patients with either patchy or totalis/universalis disease. To study T cell clonal expansion in alopecia areata, the researchers applied high-throughput TCRbeta sequencing to both the C3H/HeJ mouse model and human patients. Scalp clonality was compared across normal scalp (n=4), patchy alopecia areata scalp (n=8), and alopecia totalis/universalis scalp (n=8). Patients received tofacitinib for 6 to 18 months and were then followed off drug for 6 months to check for delayed response and recurrence.

According to the study, the label for this sample's time point signals: baseline before oral tofacitinib. Lesional scalp punch biopsies and peripheral blood were obtained from alopecia areata patients. PBMCs were isolated by density centrifugation and stained for CD3, CD4 and CD8, after which CD4+ and CD8+ T cells were sorted on a FACSAria. To note about this clone: Its specific antigen is unknown. No qualities accompany the bases; no much larger clone lies one base away.

Inclusive of the bounding cysteine and phenylalanine, the CDR3 is 14 residues long. CDR3 DNA is the only sequence kept; it has 42 bases, read in frame from the first base. Between the V and J ends, shortened by 10 bases and 1 base respectively, the junction contains 16 bases. Taken from the germline V gene, the CDR1 and CDR2 loops are ENHRY and SYGVKD. General study outcomes and caveats: Compared with normal scalp, lesional scalp, particularly in alopecia totalis/universalis, had higher clonality and more expanded CD8+ clones, which suggests antigenic drive. Resident alphabeta T cells in normal human skin are also sequenced, complicating scalp TCR repertoire analysis, unlike mouse skin dominated by gammadelta T cells. Compared with mice, TCR sequences shared between patients were less clear, possibly partly because of HLA diversity across the patient population.

Library preparation was by the immunoSEQ multiplex PCR assay. RNA was extracted from all samples and reverse transcribed into cDNA, which served as template for TCR sequencing. SuperScript III was used to make first-strand cDNA, primed with a 2:1 mix of oligo-dT and random hexamers. Amplification bias was assessed with a synthetic immune receptor repertoire, and residual bias was removed computationally. Turning to the authors' computational methods: Raw reads were preprocessed for error removal, and CDR3 was defined according to IMGT conventions as running from the conserved cysteine to phenylalanine. To get clonality, Shannon entropy was normalized by log2 of the number of productive unique TCRs and the result was subtracted from 1. Whether scalp clones were CD4 or CD8 was inferred by matching scalp TCRbeta sequences against CD4 and CD8 repertoires sorted from blood. As stored in TCRdb, this immuneACCESS dataset retains in-frame rearrangements with V and J assigned. A fraction of the clones does not appear; measured against another copy, unresolved V genes explain less than half of the discrepancy, and the remainder lacks a known reason. That table furnishes V, J and clone size, whereas the DNA furnished D and trimming. The sample profile shows around 130,000 clones; 58% of them were found once. Less than 5.5% of the sample goes to the ten largest clones.

The origin of this receptor is a human donor with alopecia areata. The chain is made from TRBV10-3 and TRBJ1-1; TRBD1 is a possible D gene, resting on 5 matching bases. Sequencing used CD4+ T cells sorted from blood, obtained at week 0. The sequenced DNA: TGTGCCACCATCCGGTCGGGGCCGAACACTGAAGCTTTCTTT. It codes for CATIRSGPNTEAFF.